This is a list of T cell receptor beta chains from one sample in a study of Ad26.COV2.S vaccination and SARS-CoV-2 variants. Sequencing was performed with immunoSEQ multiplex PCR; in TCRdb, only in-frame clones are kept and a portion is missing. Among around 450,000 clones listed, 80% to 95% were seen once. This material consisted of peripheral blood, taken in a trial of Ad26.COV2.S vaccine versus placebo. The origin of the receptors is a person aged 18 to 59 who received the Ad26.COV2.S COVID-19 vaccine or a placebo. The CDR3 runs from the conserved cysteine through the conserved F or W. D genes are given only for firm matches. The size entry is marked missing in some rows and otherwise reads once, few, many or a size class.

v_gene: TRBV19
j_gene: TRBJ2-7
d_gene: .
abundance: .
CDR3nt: TGTGCCAGTAGTATAGATCTCGGCAGGGAGACTTTATCCTACGAGCAGTACTTC
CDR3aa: CASSIDLGRETLSYEQYF

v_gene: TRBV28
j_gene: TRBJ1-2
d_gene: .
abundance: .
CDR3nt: TGTGCCAGCAGTGCCCGGGAGCGCCGCGGCTACACCTTC
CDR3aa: CASSARERRGYTF

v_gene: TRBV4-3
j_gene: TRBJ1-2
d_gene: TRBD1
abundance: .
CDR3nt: TGCGCCAGCAGCCAAGAGACAGGGAAGATGGCTAACTATGGCTACACCTTC
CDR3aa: CASSQETGKMANYGYTF

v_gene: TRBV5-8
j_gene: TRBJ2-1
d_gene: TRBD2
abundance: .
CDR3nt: TGTGCCAGCAGCCCGGGACTAGCGGGGACCTACAATGAGCAGTTCTTC
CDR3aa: CASSPGLAGTYNEQFF

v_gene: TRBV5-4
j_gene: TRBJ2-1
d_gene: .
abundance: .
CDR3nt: TGTGCCAGCAGCTTGGTGAACAATGAGCAGTTCTTC
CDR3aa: CASSLVNNEQFF

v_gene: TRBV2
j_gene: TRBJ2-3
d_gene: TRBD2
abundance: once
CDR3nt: TGTGCCAGCAGTAGGACTAGCGGGGGGTCAGATACGCAGTATTTT
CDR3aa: CASSRTSGGSDTQYF

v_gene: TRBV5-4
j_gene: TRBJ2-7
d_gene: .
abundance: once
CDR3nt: TGTGCCAGCAGCTTGGACGGGTCGGGGAACTACGAGCAGTACTTC
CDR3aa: CASSLDGSGNYEQYF

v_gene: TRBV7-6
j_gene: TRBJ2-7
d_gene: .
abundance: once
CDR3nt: TGTGCCAGCAGCTTAGTTACAGGTTCCTACGAGCAGTACTTC
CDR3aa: CASSLVTGSYEQYF

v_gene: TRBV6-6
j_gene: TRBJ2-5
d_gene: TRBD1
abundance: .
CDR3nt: TGTGCCAGCAGTTACTGGGACAGGGGCCAAGAGACCCAGTACTTC
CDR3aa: CASSYWDRGQETQYF

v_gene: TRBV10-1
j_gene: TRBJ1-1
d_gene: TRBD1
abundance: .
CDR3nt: TGCGCCAGCAGACAGGCAGGGGGCACTGAAGCTTTCTTT
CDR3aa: CASRQAGGTEAFF

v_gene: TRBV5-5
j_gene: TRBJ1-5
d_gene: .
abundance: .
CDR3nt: TGTGCCAGCAGCTTGGCCTTTGTCAGAGGGGGCAATCAGCCCCAGCATTTT
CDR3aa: CASSLAFVRGGNQPQHF

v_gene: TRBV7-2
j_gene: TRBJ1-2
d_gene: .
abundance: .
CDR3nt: TGTGCCAGCAGCTTAGAAGCCAGGGCCTATGGCTACACCTTC
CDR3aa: CASSLEARAYGYTF

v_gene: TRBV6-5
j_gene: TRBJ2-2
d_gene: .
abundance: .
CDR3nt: TGTGCCAGCAGCCCGGCCGCGGAAACCGGGGAGCTGTTTTTT
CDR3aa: CASSPAAETGELFF

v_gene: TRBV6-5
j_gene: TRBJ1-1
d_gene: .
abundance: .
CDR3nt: TGTGCCAGCAGTTACTCGACAGGACGGCTTGAAGCTTTCTTT
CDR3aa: CASSYSTGRLEAFF

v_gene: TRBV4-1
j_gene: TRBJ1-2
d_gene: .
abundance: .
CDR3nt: TGCGCCAGCAGCCAAGGACAGGCTGCTAACTATGGCTACACCTTC
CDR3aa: CASSQGQAANYGYTF

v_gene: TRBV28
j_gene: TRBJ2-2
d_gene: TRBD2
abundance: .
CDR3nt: TGTGCCAGCAGGAAACTAGCGGGAGGGTTGAACACCGGGGAGCTGTTTTTT
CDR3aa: CASRKLAGGLNTGELFF

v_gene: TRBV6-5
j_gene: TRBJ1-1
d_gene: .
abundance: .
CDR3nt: TGTGCCAGCAGTAGATCAGCCGAGTCGAACACTGAAGCTTTCTTT
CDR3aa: CASSRSAESNTEAFF

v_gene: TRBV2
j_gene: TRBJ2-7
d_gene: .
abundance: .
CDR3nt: TGTGCCAGCAGTGACAGGACTACCTACGAGCAGTACTTC
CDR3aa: CASSDRTTYEQYF

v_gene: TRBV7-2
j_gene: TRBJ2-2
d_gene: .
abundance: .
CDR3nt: TGTGCCAGCAGTCCAGGGGTGGGGGACACCGGGGAGCTGTTTTTT
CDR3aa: CASSPGVGDTGELFF

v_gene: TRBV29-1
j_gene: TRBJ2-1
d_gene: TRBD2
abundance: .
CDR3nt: TGCAGCGCCACGTGGGGGGGCTCCTACAATGAGCAGTTCTTC
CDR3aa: CSATWGGSYNEQFF

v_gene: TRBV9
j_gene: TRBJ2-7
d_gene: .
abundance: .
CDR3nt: TGTGCCAGCAGCGTAGATACAGCGGCGACCTACGAGCAGTACTTC
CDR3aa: CASSVDTAATYEQYF

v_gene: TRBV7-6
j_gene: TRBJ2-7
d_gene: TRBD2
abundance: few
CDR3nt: TGTGCCAGCAGCTTAGCGCCTAGCGGGAGCTCCTACGAGCAGTACTTC
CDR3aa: CASSLAPSGSSYEQYF